This TCR beta chain was retrieved from a study of cytomegalovirus exposure and HLA in healthy donors. Study-level findings and limits: V segments that were indistinguishable, TRBV6-2 and TRBV6-3 among them, were omitted from analysis.

This CDR3 region has 13 residues. Germline V gene lookup returns CDR1 SGHRS and CDR2 YFSETQ. The V end was cut by 8 bases, the J end by 0 bases, with 11 bases between. This clone occurred once. Its target is unknown. PCR primers comprised 60 Vbeta and 13 Jbeta primers. TCRdb's copy holds only in-frame clones and misses some; the assay was immunoSEQ multiplex PCR. The sample lists 50,000 to 70,000 clones; 75% to 80% were seen once. This TCR derives from a female donor in good health and CMV-seronegative. This chain links TRBV5-1 with TRBJ1-1; TRBD1 is a possible D gene (6 bases). The sequenced material came from PBMCs. CDR3 amino acids: CASQDSLNTEAFF. The CDR3 DNA follows: TGCGCCAGTCAGGACAGTTTGAACACTGAAGCTTTCTTT.